This paragraph reports one T cell receptor beta chain. This sample stems from a study of cytomegalovirus exposure and HLA in healthy donors. The CDR3 is made up of 17 amino acids. With 5 bases clipped from V and 5 bases from J, the junction kept 8 bases outside the gene matches. Germline V lookup: CDR1 LGHNA, CDR2 YNFKEQ. With 60 Vbeta and 13 Jbeta primers, the PCR was carried out. Using immunoSEQ multiplex PCR, the repertoire was profiled, and TCRdb retains in-frame clones only, with some absent. The repertoire holds about 160,000 clones, with about three quarters as singletons. The sample taken for sequencing was PBMCs. The receptor was isolated from a female donor in good health and CMV-seronegative. The gene calls are TRBV4-2 and TRBJ2-3; 15 positions agree with TRBD2. CDR3 protein: CASSGGLAGGRLDTQYF. The CDR3 region has the DNA TGTGCCAGCAGCGGGGGACTAGCGGGGGGCCGGTTAGATACGCAGTATTTT.